These T cell receptor beta chains were read from a single sample in a study of blood T cell repertoires in COVID-19. Generated by immunoSEQ multiplex PCR, the TCRdb table keeps only in-frame clones and is missing some. This sample has 200,000 to 250,000 clones, with less than 85% found just once. Material: PBMCs or T cells enriched from blood (not recorded which). The receptors here all came from a man aged 55 to 70 who had recovered from COVID-19. CDR3s include the opening cysteine and the closing phenylalanine or tryptophan. A D gene is named only where the DNA matches it firmly. Rows give clone size only sometimes, using once, few, many, or a class for an expanded clone.

v_gene: TRBV5-8; abundance: once; j_gene: TRBJ1-6; d_gene: TRBD1; CDR3nt: TGTGCCAGCAGCTTCGGACAGGGTCGTTCACCCCTCCACTTT; CDR3aa: CASSFGQGRSPLHF
v_gene: TRBV7-8; abundance: NA; j_gene: TRBJ2-3; d_gene: TRBD2; CDR3nt: TGTGCCAGCAGCTTAGGTGGCGGGGGGGCGAATACGCAGTATTTT; CDR3aa: CASSLGGGGANTQYF
v_gene: TRBV18; abundance: NA; j_gene: TRBJ1-6; d_gene: TRBD1; CDR3nt: TGTGCCAGCTCACCGGCGACAGGGGACAATTCACCCCTCCACTTT; CDR3aa: CASSPATGDNSPLHF
v_gene: TRBV16; abundance: NA; j_gene: TRBJ1-2; d_gene: NA; CDR3nt: TGTGCCAGCAGCCACCCACCGCCCCCCCGGGGTGCCTATGGCTACACCTTC; CDR3aa: CASSHPPPPRGAYGYTF
v_gene: TRBV2; abundance: NA; j_gene: TRBJ1-2; d_gene: NA; CDR3nt: TGTGCCAGCAGTGGAAACCGGGACACCTACTATGGCTACACCTTC; CDR3aa: CASSGNRDTYYGYTF
v_gene: TRBV19; abundance: NA; j_gene: TRBJ2-3; d_gene: TRBD2; CDR3nt: TGTGCCAGTAGTACCTTTAGCGGGGGGGCTGCAGATACGCAGTATTTT; CDR3aa: CASSTFSGGAADTQYF
v_gene: TRBV29-1; abundance: NA; j_gene: TRBJ1-3; d_gene: TRBD1; CDR3nt: TGCAGCGTTGGCAGGGGGCTTGCTGGAAACACCATATATTTT; CDR3aa: CSVGRGLAGNTIYF
v_gene: TRBV18; abundance: NA; j_gene: TRBJ2-5; d_gene: TRBD1; CDR3nt: TGTGCCAGCTCACCGCGACAGGGGCGAGAGACCCAGTACTTC; CDR3aa: CASSPRQGRETQYF
v_gene: TRBV15; abundance: NA; j_gene: TRBJ1-2; d_gene: NA; CDR3nt: TGTGCCACCAGCGGGAAACTACAGGGCTATGGCTACACCTTC; CDR3aa: CATSGKLQGYGYTF
v_gene: TRBV18; abundance: NA; j_gene: TRBJ1-6; d_gene: NA; CDR3nt: TGTGCCAGCTCACCACCGGGGCAGGGCCATAATTCACCCCTCCACTTT; CDR3aa: CASSPPGQGHNSPLHF
v_gene: TRBV20-1; abundance: NA; j_gene: TRBJ2-3; d_gene: TRBD2; CDR3nt: TGCAGTGCTAGTAAGGGACTAGCGGGTCCCACAGATACGCAGTATTTT; CDR3aa: CSASKGLAGPTDTQYF
v_gene: TRBV7-2; abundance: NA; j_gene: TRBJ1-1; d_gene: TRBD1; CDR3nt: TGTGCCAGCAGCTCGGAACAGGGGAAGGGCACTGAAGCTTTCTTT; CDR3aa: CASSSEQGKGTEAFF
v_gene: TRBV27; abundance: NA; j_gene: TRBJ1-1; d_gene: NA; CDR3nt: TGTGCCAGCAGTCCTCCCGGGACACTAATGAACACTGAAGCTTTCTTT; CDR3aa: CASSPPGTLMNTEAFF
v_gene: TRBV6-5; abundance: NA; j_gene: TRBJ2-5; d_gene: NA; CDR3nt: TGTGCCAGCAGACAAACCTATACAGGGTCCGGGACCCAGTACTTC; CDR3aa: CASRQTYTGSGTQYF
v_gene: TRBV2; abundance: NA; j_gene: TRBJ1-3; d_gene: NA; CDR3nt: TGTGCCAGCAGTGCGGGACAAATCTCTGGAAACACCATATATTTT; CDR3aa: CASSAGQISGNTIYF
v_gene: TRBV5-1; abundance: NA; j_gene: TRBJ2-6; d_gene: TRBD1; CDR3nt: TGCGCCAGCAGCGCCTCGACAGGGACCTCTGGGGCCAACGTCCTGACTTTC; CDR3aa: CASSASTGTSGANVLTF
v_gene: TRBV5-1; abundance: NA; j_gene: TRBJ1-4; d_gene: TRBD1; CDR3nt: TGCGCCAGCAGCTTGGATACAGGGGGGTTTAATGAAAAACTGTTTTTT; CDR3aa: CASSLDTGGFNEKLFF
v_gene: TRBV5-6; abundance: NA; j_gene: TRBJ1-2; d_gene: NA; CDR3nt: TGTGCCAGCAGTTTCGTCGGGGGCTACACCTTC; CDR3aa: CASSFVGGYTF
v_gene: TRBV30; abundance: NA; j_gene: TRBJ2-5; d_gene: NA; CDR3nt: TGTGCCTGGAGTGCCCTCAGGGTTCTGGGAGAGACCCAGTACTTC; CDR3aa: CAWSALRVLGETQYF